Sequencing of this T cell receptor (beta chain) was carried out in a study of response to subunit inactivated influenza vaccine. Whole-study findings and limits: The authors put forward the suggestion that each seasonal influenza vaccination may bring in only a limited number of new T cells.

This CDR3 comprises 14 residues. The V end lost 6 bases, the J end lost 5 bases, and 14 bases lay between the germline ends. The germline V gene encodes CDR1 MNHEY and CDR2 SVGEGT. With regard to this clonotype: Its target is unknown.

MiXCR, run by TCRdb on the RT-PCR reads, gives a single entry per CDR3 protein. The sample contains about 190,000 distinct CDR3 sequences, 13% to 15% of which appear only once. The TCR was taken from a man aged 50-60 years who received an inactivated influenza vaccine. The chain has TRBV6-2 or TRBV6-3 and TRBJ1-5, with a tentative D call TRBD1 (6 bases). The starting material was CD8+ T cells sorted from PBMCs, obtained 4 to 6 days after vaccination. CDR3 amino acids: CASRDPQGYQPQHF. In nucleotides, the CDR3 is TGTGCCAGCAGGGACCCACAGGGCTATCAGCCCCAGCATTTT.